The T cell receptor (beta chain) under discussion was sequenced for a study of regulatory T cells in long-lasting Graves disease (dated by TCRdb to about 2021). Describing the broader study: Antithyroid drugs had been taken for less than 3 months by newly diagnosed Graves' disease patients. Patients with persistent Graves' disease were compared with patients with newly diagnosed Graves' disease using TCR sequencing and RNA sequencing of peripheral blood. The study took place in China and was registered as a clinical trial. A total of about 33 samples underwent TCR sequencing, from roughly 13 patients with persistent Graves' disease and roughly 20 patients with newly diagnosed Graves' disease. Here is what the overall study found, with its caveats: Peripheral blood alone was examined, since thyroid tissue, which constituted the primary lesion, could not be accessed. The authors noted that the small sample size was a limitation that may lower accuracy. Sequencing and analysis were restricted to the TCR beta chain. Patients with persistent disease shared more public clonotypes (under 3,000) than newly diagnosed patients did (around 980). Compared with newly diagnosed patients, patients with persistent Graves' disease had lower TCR Shannon entropy and fewer highly expanded clones, which suggests clonal expansion. Persistent disease showed preferential use of TRBV28, TRBJ1-2 and TRBJ2-5, whereas newly diagnosed disease favored TRBV20-1 and TRBJ2-1.

The library was generated by multiplex PCR. TCRdb shows the sequencer as Illumina HiSeq 4000. CDR3 regions were amplified by Arm-PCR with iRepertoire HTBI primers to construct TCR beta libraries. Before sequencing, the PCR products went through gel purification. As for how the authors treated the data: Across samples, 60 to 80 TRBV and around 15 TRBJ segments were identified and used for gene usage analysis of CDR3 amino acid clonotypes. Filtered high-quality paired reads were merged into contigs using COPE and FqMerger. Contigs were aligned with BLAST to IMGT TRBV, TRBD and TRBJ reference genes, and CDR3 was defined per IMGT. Any clonotype with a frequency above 0.1% was counted as a highly expanded clone. Shannon entropy was used to measure repertoire diversity, and the Gini coefficient was used to measure V-J evenness. Clonotypes shared by more than one individual were considered public. TCRdb reprocessing: public reads trimmed at Q25 with fastp, clones called with MiXCR, in-frame beta chains kept. Merged by CDR3 protein, the rows form single entries marked with the most common genes and DNA. For this entry, the V and J calls and clone size follow TCRdb and not the study's own pipeline. The sample table lists over 300,000 distinct CDR3 sequences, about 16% of them with a count of one. 22% of the sample is held by the ten biggest clonotypes.

The time point label here, explained by the study, means: newly diagnosed GD, antithyroid drugs for less than 3 months. For both TCR sequencing and RNA sequencing, RNA was extracted from PBMCs using TRIzol. The diagnosis of Graves' disease was made according to American Thyroid Association guidelines. Recruitment of patients was carried out at an endocrinology department in Xi'an, China. Each patient gave approximately 8.8 milliliters of peripheral blood, collected in an EDTA anticoagulant tube. Ficoll Paque Plus density gradient separation was used to isolate PBMCs, and no additional T cell sorting was done. An Agilent 2100 Bioanalyzer and agarose gel were used to check RNA quality, and a NanoDrop 2000 was used to measure RNA concentration. This clonotype was seen many times. It has no known antigen specificity. One base away there is no much larger clone; base qualities are not given. Its CDR3 holds 13 amino acids, cysteine through phenylalanine. The kept DNA is CDR3 alone, 39 bases in frame from the first base. The germline V gene (reference sequence) yields DFQATT for CDR1 and SNEGSKA for CDR2. Deletion took 3 bases off V and 0 bases off J, with a span of 8 bases between the germline ends.

Recombination joined TRBV20-1 with TRBJ1-1, with a weak D call of TRBD1 (5 bases match). Source: peripheral blood mononuclear cells (PBMCs), taken at new diagnosis, from a patient treated with antithyroid drugs. The sequence was obtained from a female donor with Graves disease. The CDR3 protein is CSARKDMNTEAFF. The DNA reads TGCAGTGCTAGGAAGGACATGAACACTGAAGCTTTCTTT.